This record covers a single T cell receptor (beta chain). V was cut by 2 bases and J by 4 bases, with 12 bases left in between. This CDR3 has 14 amino acids. CDR1 and CDR2 (germline): MNHNS, SASEGT. Assay: immunoSEQ multiplex PCR; the TCRdb copy retains only in-frame clones and omits some. Of 65,000 to 100,000 clones listed, about 91% are singletons. The data stem from a study of blood T cell repertoires in COVID-19. Study-wide context: Some COVID-19 samples were acute and others convalescent; all came from the United States, Italy and Spain.

V gene TRBV6-1 combines with J gene TRBJ2-7; D remains unclear. Sample: peripheral blood. This receptor was obtained from a woman of 80 years or more with acute or convalescent COVID-19. The CDR3 is CASSEKYREYEQYF. The CDR3 region has the DNA TGTGCCAGCAGTGAAAAATATCGAGAATACGAGCAGTACTTC.